This entry describes one TCR beta chain. No cognate antigen has been identified for it. No base-level quality is on record; no much larger clone is a single base apart. The data belong to a study of control samples from healthy donors and cancer patients (dated by TCRdb to 2020 to 2021). Library preparation was by the immunoSEQ multiplex PCR assay. Not all clones reach the TCRdb copy of this immuneACCESS table, which keeps in-frame sequences only. Checked studies attribute under half of the gap to unresolved V genes and leave the rest unexplained. For this sample the table gives 190,000 or so clones, of which about 93% were detected only once. The top ten clones comprise roughly 1.6% of the sample. Trimming costs V 0 bases and J 7 bases, and their ends lie 7 bases apart. The CDR3 has 13 amino acids, counting the end cysteine and phenylalanine. The kept DNA is CDR3 alone, 39 bases in frame from the first base. CDR1 SGHDT and CDR2 YYEEEE were looked up in the germline V gene.

The chain links TRBV5-6 with TRBJ1-4; TRBD1 is a weak D gene call, 5 bases matching. The source is a man younger than 35 in good health. The sequenced material came from blood. The DNA sequence reads TGTGCCAGCAGCTTGGCAGGGAGTGAAAAACTGTTTTTT. It translates to CASSLAGSEKLFF.